This T cell receptor beta chain was obtained from a study of identifying expanded T cells in peripheral blood. Whole-study findings and limits: Technical replicates showed about 1.2 changed clones; about two weeks roughly 15; four weeks 19.

TCRdb keeps only in-frame clones here, not all; method: immunoSEQ multiplex PCR. This table has 75,000 to 90,000 clones, roughly 89% appearing once. No infections or other immune events were documented during collection. On this clone itself: Its target is not known.

J lost 0 bases, V lost 9 bases, and 16 bases had no gene match. Germline loops: CDR1 SGHNT, CDR2 YYREEE (reference sequence). The CDR3 is 17 residues long. The clonotype was recovered from a person between 18 and 70 years old in good health. The chain carries TRBV5-4 and TRBJ2-3, with 7 bases that match TRBD2. Sequencing was done on a sample of blood. CDR3 loop: CATPRAQRDPSTDTQYF. The CDR3, as DNA: TGTGCCACCCCCCGGGCCCAGCGGGACCCTAGCACAGATACGCAGTATTTT.